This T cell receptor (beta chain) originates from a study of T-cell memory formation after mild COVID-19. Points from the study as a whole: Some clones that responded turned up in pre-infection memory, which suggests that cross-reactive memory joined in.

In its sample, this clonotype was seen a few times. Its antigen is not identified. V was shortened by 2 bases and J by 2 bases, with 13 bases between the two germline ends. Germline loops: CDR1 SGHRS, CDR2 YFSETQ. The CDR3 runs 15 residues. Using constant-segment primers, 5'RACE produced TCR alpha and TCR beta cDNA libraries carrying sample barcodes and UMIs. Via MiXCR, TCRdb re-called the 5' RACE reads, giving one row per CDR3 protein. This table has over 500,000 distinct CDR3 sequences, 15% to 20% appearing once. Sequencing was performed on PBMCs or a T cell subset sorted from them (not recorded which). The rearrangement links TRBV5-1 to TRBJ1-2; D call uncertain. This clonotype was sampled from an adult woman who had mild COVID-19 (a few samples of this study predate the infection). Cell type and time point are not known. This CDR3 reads CASSFTLGRNYGYTF. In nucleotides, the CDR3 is TGCGCCAGCAGCTTTACCCTGGGTAGAAACTATGGCTACACCTTC.